Below, 7 T cell receptor beta chains from the same sample are listed, as sequenced in a study of breast tumors, draining lymph nodes, adjacent tissues (dated by TCRdb to about 2016). The library was generated by multiplex PCR. Instrument on record: Illumina HiSeq 2000. TCRdb cleaned the public reads at Q25 with fastp, built clones with MiXCR and kept in-frame beta chains. Rows matching on CDR3 protein sequence are summarized as one entry with the most common DNA and genes. The sample includes around 66,000 distinct CDR3 sequences, with roughly 40% observed a single time. The ten biggest clones cover more than 7.5% of the sample. Sequencing was carried out using breast tumor tissue. These receptors came from a female donor with breast cancer. Some clones in this sample may be carry-over from other donors' samples.

The rearrangement uses TRBV3-1 and TRBJ2-1, with 7 bases lining up with TRBD1. CDR1 is LGHDT and CDR2 is YNNKEL in the germline V gene (reference sequence). V dropped 4 bases and J dropped 10; count of bases not matched to a gene: 10. The CDR3 totals 14 residues. The chain's CDR3 is CASSPGTDYSEQFF. CDR3 coding DNA: TGTGCCAGCAGCCCCGGGACAGACTACAGCGAGCAGTTCTTC.

V gene TRBV29-1 combines with J gene TRBJ2-1; 8 positions match TRBD2. CDR1 is SQVTM, CDR2 ANQGSEA, per germline. The CDR3 runs to 13 residues. The V gene end was trimmed by 7 bases and the J gene end by 5 bases; junction bases not matched to a gene: 7. The CDR3 region is CSASTSANNEQFF. The CDR3 coding sequence is TGCAGCGCCTCGACTAGCGCCAACAATGAGCAGTTCTTC.

This clonotype was counted a few times. The V and J genes are TRBV6-6 and TRBJ2-2; D call uncertain. V lost 5 bases and J 4 bases, leaving 14 bases between the germline ends. From germline, CDR1 is MNHNY and CDR2 SVGAGI (reference sequence). CDR3 size: 15 residues. CDR3 residues: CASSHYVTSTGELFF. CDR3 DNA: TGTGCCAGCAGTCATTATGTGACGTCCACCGGGGAGCTGTTTTTT.

This clonotype was observed many times. This chain joins TRBV6-5 and TRBJ2-1; D perhaps matches TRBD1 (5 bases). The CDR3 runs to 15 residues. Germline-derived CDR1 and CDR2 are MNHEY and SVGAGI. The V and J ends lost 0 bases and 10 bases respectively, with 16 bases between them. The CDR3 DNA reads as TGTGCCAGCAGTTACTCGGGCAGGGTAAATCCCGAGCAGTTCTTC. Amino acids: CASSYSGRVNPEQFF.

This chain links TRBV27 with TRBJ1-4; D not resolved. The V end lost 2 bases, the J end lost 11 bases, and 0 bases lay between the germline ends. This CDR3 is 9 amino acids long. Germline V gene lookup returns CDR1 MNHEY and CDR2 SMNVEV (reference sequence). CDR3 in DNA: TGTGCCAGCAGTTTAAAACTGTTTTTT. This gives the protein CASSLKLFF. The whole variable domain, filled in from reference TRBV27 and TRBJ1-4, reads EAQVTQNPRYLITVTGKKLTVTCSQNMNHEYMSWYRQDPGLGLRQIYYSMNVEVTDKGDVPEGYKVSRKEKRNFPLILESPSPNQTSLYFCASSLKLFFGSGTQLSVL.

This sequence joins TRBV28 and TRBJ2-5, with 7 nucleotides matching TRBD2. The V gene's germline CDR1 is MDHEN and CDR2 SYDVKM. This CDR3 spans 15 amino acids. With V trimmed by 6 bases and J by 3 bases, 10 bases remained unmatched. The CDR3: CASSPVGLPKETQYF. The CDR3 DNA is TGTGCCAGCAGCCCAGTGGGACTACCGAAAGAGACCCAGTACTTC.

The chain is built from TRBV4-2 and TRBJ2-7; 14 nucleotides line up with TRBD2. V shed 1 base and J 1 base; nucleotides not matched to a gene: 9. The germline CDR1 and CDR2 sequences are LGHNA and YNFKEQ. The CDR3 covers 19 residues. The CDR3 DNA reads TGTGCCAGCAGCCAAGCCTACCCGGGACTAGCGGGGGTGTCCTACGAGCAGTACTTC. Encoded protein: CASSQAYPGLAGVSYEQYF.